The rows below give T cell receptor beta chains drawn from one sample of a study of OX40 agonist ivuxolimab in advanced cancers. The protocol was immunoSEQ multiplex PCR, while the TCRdb copy is restricted to in-frame clones and leaves out a portion. Counted here are tens of thousands of clones, about 83% occurring once; the ten biggest clones make up around 4.3%. The specimen comprised CD4+ or CD8+ T cells sorted from blood, sampled in a trial of the OX40 agonist ivuxolimab. The receptors derive from an adult with an advanced solid tumor such as melanoma, head and neck, liver or kidney cancer. Both conserved end residues are part of each CDR3. Each record gives: CDR3 length, V gene, clone size, J gene, D gene, CDR3 protein, CDR3 DNA. D genes are given only for firm matches. Clone size, where shown, is once, few, many, or a class for clones that have expanded.

CDR3 length: 15
V gene: TRBV4-2
clone size: .
J gene: TRBJ1-4
D gene: .
CDR3 protein: CASSDPWGGGEKLFF
CDR3 DNA: TGTGCCAGCAGCGACCCTTGGGGTGGCGGCGAAAAACTGTTTTTT

CDR3 length: 15
V gene: TRBV6-1
clone size: .
J gene: TRBJ2-3
D gene: TRBD2
CDR3 protein: CASIGSGRATDTQYF
CDR3 DNA: TGTGCCAGCATTGGTAGCGGGAGGGCCACAGATACGCAGTATTTT

CDR3 length: 13
V gene: TRBV6-1
clone size: .
J gene: TRBJ2-7
D gene: .
CDR3 protein: CASSEVGPYEQYF
CDR3 DNA: TGTGCCAGCAGTGAGGTCGGACCATACGAGCAGTACTTC

CDR3 length: 18
V gene: TRBV6-7
clone size: medium-sized
J gene: TRBJ2-1
D gene: .
CDR3 protein: CASSYSKSVLAHYNEQFF
CDR3 DNA: TGTGCCAGCAGTTACTCGAAATCTGTGCTCGCCCACTACAATGAGCAGTTCTTC

CDR3 length: 16
V gene: TRBV9
clone size: .
J gene: TRBJ2-5
D gene: .
CDR3 protein: CASSTPAAGAQETQYF
CDR3 DNA: TGTGCCAGCAGCACACCCGCGGCTGGGGCCCAAGAGACCCAGTACTTC

CDR3 length: 15
V gene: TRBV6-5
clone size: once
J gene: TRBJ1-6
D gene: TRBD1
CDR3 protein: CASSYSPQGSSPLHF
CDR3 DNA: TGTGCCAGCAGTTACTCGCCACAGGGGAGTTCACCCCTCCACTTT

CDR3 length: 12
V gene: TRBV29-1
clone size: .
J gene: TRBJ1-1
D gene: .
CDR3 protein: CSVEKEGIAAFF
CDR3 DNA: TGCAGCGTTGAAAAGGAGGGGATTGCAGCTTTCTTT

CDR3 length: 11
V gene: TRBV2
clone size: once
J gene: TRBJ2-7
D gene: .
CDR3 protein: CASSTSSEQYF
CDR3 DNA: TGTGCCAGCAGTACTAGCTCCGAGCAGTACTTC

CDR3 length: 13
V gene: TRBV25-1
clone size: .
J gene: TRBJ1-1
D gene: .
CDR3 protein: CASTGNLNTEAFF
CDR3 DNA: TGTGCCAGTACAGGGAACTTGAACACTGAAGCTTTCTTT

CDR3 length: 12
V gene: TRBV30
clone size: .
J gene: TRBJ2-5
D gene: .
CDR3 protein: CAWSPTSKAQYF
CDR3 DNA: TGTGCCTGGAGTCCCACCAGTAAGGCCCAGTACTTC

CDR3 length: 12
V gene: TRBV29-1
clone size: .
J gene: TRBJ1-1
D gene: .
CDR3 protein: CSVEVATTEAFF
CDR3 DNA: TGCAGCGTTGAGGTGGCAACCACTGAAGCTTTCTTT

CDR3 length: 16
V gene: TRBV7-2
clone size: .
J gene: TRBJ1-3
D gene: TRBD1
CDR3 protein: CASSTRQGPGINTIYF
CDR3 DNA: TGTGCCAGCAGCACCCGACAGGGGCCGGGTATAAACACCATATATTTT

CDR3 length: 13
V gene: TRBV18
clone size: .
J gene: TRBJ1-2
D gene: TRBD1
CDR3 protein: CASSPQGAYGYTF
CDR3 DNA: TGTGCCAGCTCACCACAGGGGGCCTATGGCTACACCTTC

CDR3 length: 16
V gene: TRBV19
clone size: .
J gene: TRBJ1-5
D gene: .
CDR3 protein: CASTEGLRGGNQPQHF
CDR3 DNA: TGTGCCAGTACCGAGGGACTCCGGGGCGGCAATCAGCCCCAGCATTTT

CDR3 length: 15
V gene: TRBV19
clone size: .
J gene: TRBJ1-6
D gene: .
CDR3 protein: CASSIAGPSNSPLHF
CDR3 DNA: TGTGCCAGTAGTATAGCAGGACCCTCGAATTCACCCCTCCACTTT

CDR3 length: 15
V gene: TRBV2
clone size: .
J gene: TRBJ2-1
D gene: TRBD1
CDR3 protein: CASKIDRGLYNEQFF
CDR3 DNA: TGTGCCAGCAAAATAGACAGGGGCCTCTACAATGAGCAGTTCTTC